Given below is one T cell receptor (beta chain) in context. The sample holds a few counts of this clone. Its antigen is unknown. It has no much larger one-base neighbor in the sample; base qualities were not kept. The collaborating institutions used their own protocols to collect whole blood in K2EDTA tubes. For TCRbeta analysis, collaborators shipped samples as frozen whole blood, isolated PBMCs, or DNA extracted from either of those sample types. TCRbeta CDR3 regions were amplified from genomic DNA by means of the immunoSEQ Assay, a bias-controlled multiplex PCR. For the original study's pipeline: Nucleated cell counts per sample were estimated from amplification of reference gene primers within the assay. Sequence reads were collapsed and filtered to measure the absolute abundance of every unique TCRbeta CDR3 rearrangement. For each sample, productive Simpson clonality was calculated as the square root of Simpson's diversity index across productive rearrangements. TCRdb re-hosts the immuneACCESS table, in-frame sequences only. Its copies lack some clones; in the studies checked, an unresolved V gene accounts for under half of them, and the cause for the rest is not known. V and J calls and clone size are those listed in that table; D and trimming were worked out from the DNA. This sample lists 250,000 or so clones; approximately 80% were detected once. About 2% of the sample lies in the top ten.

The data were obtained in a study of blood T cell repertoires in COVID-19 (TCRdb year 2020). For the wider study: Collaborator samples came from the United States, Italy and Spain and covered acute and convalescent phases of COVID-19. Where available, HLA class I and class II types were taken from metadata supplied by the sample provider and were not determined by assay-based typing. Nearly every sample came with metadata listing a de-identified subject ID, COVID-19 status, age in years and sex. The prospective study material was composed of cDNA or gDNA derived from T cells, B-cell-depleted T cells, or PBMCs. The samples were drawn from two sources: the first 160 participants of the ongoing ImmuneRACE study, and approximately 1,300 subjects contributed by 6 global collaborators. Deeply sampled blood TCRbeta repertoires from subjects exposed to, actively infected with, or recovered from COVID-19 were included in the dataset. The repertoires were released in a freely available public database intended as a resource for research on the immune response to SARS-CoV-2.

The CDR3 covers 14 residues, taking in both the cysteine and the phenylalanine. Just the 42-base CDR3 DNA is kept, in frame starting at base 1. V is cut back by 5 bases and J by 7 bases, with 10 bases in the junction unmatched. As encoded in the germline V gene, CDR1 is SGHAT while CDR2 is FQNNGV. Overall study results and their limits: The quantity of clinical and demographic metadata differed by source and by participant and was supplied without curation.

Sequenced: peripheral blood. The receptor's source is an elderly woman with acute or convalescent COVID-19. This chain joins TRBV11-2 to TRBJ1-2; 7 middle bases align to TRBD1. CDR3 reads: CASSPPDRASGYTF. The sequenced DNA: TGTGCCAGCAGCCCTCCTGACAGGGCCTCTGGCTACACCTTC.